Listed below are T cell receptor beta chains from one sample, sequenced in a study of blood T cell repertoires in COVID-19. Produced via immunoSEQ multiplex PCR; TCRdb's table is partial and in-frame only. The data contain more than 250,000 clones, around 90% of them singletons. Sequenced: peripheral blood. The receptors come from a man younger than 35 who had recovered from COVID-19. Each CDR3 is given with its conserved first and last residue. The order of the fields is V gene, clone size, J gene, D gene, CDR3 protein, CDR3 DNA. The D gene is left open where the match is weak. Expanded clones get a size class; other rows say once, few or many, or leave the size out.

V gene: TRBV6-4
clone size: NA
J gene: TRBJ1-5
D gene: TRBD1
CDR3 protein: CASSEGTGINQPQHF
CDR3 DNA: TGTGCCAGCAGTGAAGGGACAGGGATCAATCAGCCCCAGCATTTT

V gene: TRBV29-1
clone size: once
J gene: TRBJ1-5
D gene: NA
CDR3 protein: CSVVDTSGQPQHF
CDR3 DNA: TGCAGCGTAGTGGACACCTCCGGGCAGCCCCAGCATTTT

V gene: TRBV27
clone size: NA
J gene: TRBJ2-2
D gene: NA
CDR3 protein: CASSLGGYTGELFF
CDR3 DNA: TGTGCCAGCAGTTTAGGAGGGTACACCGGGGAGCTGTTTTTT

V gene: TRBV6-5
clone size: once
J gene: TRBJ2-1
D gene: TRBD2
CDR3 protein: CASSTLAGSYNEQFF
CDR3 DNA: TGTGCCAGCAGTACCCTAGCGGGCTCCTACAATGAGCAGTTCTTC

V gene: TRBV19
clone size: NA
J gene: TRBJ2-1
D gene: NA
CDR3 protein: CASSILALNEQFF
CDR3 DNA: TGTGCCAGTAGTATATTGGCCCTCAATGAGCAGTTCTTC

V gene: TRBV5-1
clone size: NA
J gene: TRBJ2-5
D gene: TRBD2
CDR3 protein: CASSAPFSGGAMETQYF
CDR3 DNA: TGCGCCAGCAGCGCGCCATTTAGCGGGGGGGCCATGGAGACCCAGTACTTC

V gene: TRBV4-3
clone size: NA
J gene: TRBJ1-2
D gene: NA
CDR3 protein: CASSLRTPANYGYTF
CDR3 DNA: TGCGCCAGCAGCCTCCGGACACCGGCTAACTATGGCTACACCTTC

V gene: TRBV27
clone size: NA
J gene: TRBJ2-2
D gene: TRBD1
CDR3 protein: CASSLSGQSNTGELFF
CDR3 DNA: TGTGCCAGCAGTTTATCGGGACAGTCCAACACCGGGGAGCTGTTTTTT

V gene: TRBV19
clone size: once
J gene: TRBJ1-1
D gene: TRBD1
CDR3 protein: CASIPDRGSTEAFF
CDR3 DNA: TGTGCCAGTATCCCGGACAGGGGGTCGACTGAAGCTTTCTTT

V gene: TRBV6-2/TRBV6-3
clone size: NA
J gene: TRBJ2-1
D gene: NA
CDR3 protein: CASSESNEQFF
CDR3 DNA: TGTGCCAGCAGTGAGAGTAATGAGCAGTTCTTC

V gene: TRBV5-1
clone size: once
J gene: TRBJ1-1
D gene: NA
CDR3 protein: CASSFDSWMNTEAFF
CDR3 DNA: TGCGCCAGCAGCTTCGACAGTTGGATGAACACTGAAGCTTTCTTT

V gene: TRBV6-5
clone size: NA
J gene: TRBJ1-1
D gene: NA
CDR3 protein: CASSYVGEGTEAFF
CDR3 DNA: TGTGCCAGCAGTTACGTAGGTGAGGGTACTGAAGCTTTCTTT

V gene: TRBV4-1
clone size: NA
J gene: TRBJ2-7
D gene: NA
CDR3 protein: CASSQGNRAYEQYF
CDR3 DNA: TGCGCCAGCAGCCAAGGGAACAGGGCCTACGAGCAGTACTTC

V gene: TRBV5-6
clone size: once
J gene: TRBJ2-7
D gene: TRBD1
CDR3 protein: CASSREVRTGDPYEQYF
CDR3 DNA: TGTGCCAGCAGCCGGGAGGTCAGGACAGGGGACCCCTACGAGCAGTACTTC

V gene: TRBV4-1
clone size: NA
J gene: TRBJ2-1
D gene: TRBD2
CDR3 protein: CASSLLASGNHNEQFF
CDR3 DNA: TGCGCCAGCAGCCTACTAGCTAGCGGTAATCACAATGAGCAGTTCTTC

V gene: TRBV10-3
clone size: NA
J gene: TRBJ1-1
D gene: NA
CDR3 protein: CAISEYRENTEAFF
CDR3 DNA: TGTGCCATCAGTGAGTACAGGGAAAACACTGAAGCTTTCTTT

V gene: TRBV30
clone size: NA
J gene: TRBJ1-4
D gene: NA
CDR3 protein: CAWQGSSNEKLFF
CDR3 DNA: TGTGCCTGGCAGGGGTCTTCCAATGAAAAACTGTTTTTT

V gene: TRBV4-2
clone size: NA
J gene: TRBJ1-2
D gene: NA
CDR3 protein: CASSQDAGPTNGYTF
CDR3 DNA: TGTGCCAGCAGCCAAGATGCGGGGCCGACTAATGGCTACACCTTC

V gene: TRBV7-9
clone size: once
J gene: TRBJ2-3
D gene: TRBD2
CDR3 protein: CASSLGIAGVETQYF
CDR3 DNA: TGTGCCAGCAGCTTAGGGATAGCGGGAGTTGAGACGCAGTATTTT

V gene: TRBV7-9
clone size: NA
J gene: TRBJ1-1
D gene: NA
CDR3 protein: CASSPGTYTKNTEAFF
CDR3 DNA: TGTGCCAGCAGCCCGGGGACATACACAAAGAACACTGAAGCTTTCTTT

V gene: TRBV7-9
clone size: NA
J gene: TRBJ1-2
D gene: NA
CDR3 protein: CASSPAWGDGYTF
CDR3 DNA: TGTGCCAGCAGCCCGGCCTGGGGAGATGGCTACACCTTC